This TCR beta chain was sequenced for a study of T cells in Graves' hyperthyroidism and ophthalmopathy. Study background: Sampling of peripheral blood happened at initial diagnosis, prior to any treatment. Study outcomes and limitations: Also found in blood were most expanded thyroid clonotypes above 0.001.

Turning to this clonotype: Its antigen is unknown.

The source material, RNA transcripts, was used to amplify TCR beta CDR3 regions. The TCR CDR3 was amplified in a first-round RT-PCR using the HTBI primer set. TCRdb analysed the multiplex PCR reads with MiXCR anew, one entry per CDR3 protein. The repertoire includes 360,000 or so distinct CDR3 sequences, 15% to 20% of them detected once, and around 15% sits in the top ten. Each person with ophthalmopathy scored at least 3 on the Clinical Activity Score, reached NOSPECS grade 4 or higher, and had been ill under 3 months. Patients having uncontrolled infection, another autoimmune disease, pregnancy or lactation were not included. The J segment lost 6 bases and the V segment lost 3 bases, leaving 12 bases of the junction unmatched. The CDR3 contains 16 residues. Germline CDR1 and CDR2: LGHNA and YNFKEQ.

This sequence was found in a woman in her thirties or forties with Graves' ophthalmopathy. The sequenced sample was blood. The J gene is TRBJ2-7, the V gene TRBV4-2; TRBD1 matches 9 bases. The CDR3 protein is CASSQLPGQGPLEQYF. The CDR3 bases are TGTGCCAGCAGCCAGCTTCCGGGACAGGGTCCCCTCGAGCAGTACTTC.